This is a list of T cell receptor beta chains from one sample in a study of blood T cell repertoires in COVID-19. Sequenced by immunoSEQ multiplex PCR; TCRdb stores in-frame clones only, minus some. The sample carries 150,000 or so clones, about 80% recorded once. Sequencing was performed on PBMCs or T cells enriched from blood (not recorded which). Receptors were obtained from a man in his fifties or sixties who had recovered from COVID-19. The CDR3 runs from the conserved cysteine through the conserved F or W. The order of the fields is J gene, V gene, clone size, D gene, CDR3 protein, CDR3 DNA. D genes are given only for firm matches. Clone sizes are given selectively: once, few, many, or a class where the clone is expanded.

>TRBJ2-3|TRBV19|NA|NA
CASSIKTDFYTQYF
TGTGCCAGTAGTATAAAGACCGACTTCTATACGCAGTATTTT
>TRBJ1-2|TRBV9|once|NA
CASSAQGFGGYTF
TGTGCCAGCAGCGCGCAGGGGTTTGGTGGCTACACCTTC
>TRBJ2-5|TRBV7-9|NA|NA
CASSFGGSGQETQYF
TGTGCCAGCAGCTTCGGCGGTAGCGGCCAAGAGACCCAGTACTTC
>TRBJ2-2|TRBV10-3|NA|TRBD1
CAISDRDRENTGELFF
TGTGCCATCAGTGATAGGGACAGGGAAAACACCGGGGAGCTGTTTTTT
>TRBJ1-3|TRBV5-6|NA|TRBD1
CASSLNTGGFGNTIYF
TGTGCCAGCAGCTTGAACACAGGGGGATTTGGAAACACCATATATTTT
>TRBJ2-1|TRBV7-9|NA|TRBD1
CASSPGTAYNEQFF
TGTGCCAGCAGTCCCGGGACAGCTTACAATGAGCAGTTCTTC
>TRBJ2-1|TRBV27|NA|TRBD2
CASTGLAGTYNEQFF
TGTGCCAGCACAGGACTAGCGGGGACCTACAATGAGCAGTTCTTC
>TRBJ1-6|TRBV6-4|NA|NA
CASSELDGSPLHF
TGTGCCAGCAGTGAGCTCGACGGGTCACCCCTCCACTTT
>TRBJ2-5|TRBV2|few|NA
CASSLQETQYF
TGTGCCAGCAGCTTACAAGAGACCCAGTACTTC
>TRBJ2-2|TRBV7-2|NA|TRBD1
CASSLGQGYGELFF
TGTGCCAGCAGCTTGGGACAGGGTTACGGGGAGCTGTTTTTT
>TRBJ2-1|TRBV7-9|NA|TRBD2
CASSSPSGVYNEQFF
TGTGCCAGCAGCTCTCCAAGCGGGGTCTACAATGAGCAGTTCTTC
>TRBJ2-2|TRBV18|NA|NA
CASSPSGTWNTGELFF
TGTGCCAGCTCACCATCCGGGACATGGAACACCGGGGAGCTGTTTTTT
>TRBJ1-1|TRBV6-5|once|TRBD1
CAIGQGAPGGAFF
TGTGCCATCGGACAGGGGGCGCCTGGTGGAGCTTTCTTT
>TRBJ1-4|TRBV11-2|NA|TRBD1
CASRPPGQGNEKLFF
TGTGCCAGCAGACCCCCGGGACAGGGGAATGAAAAACTGTTTTTT
>TRBJ2-7|TRBV18|NA|NA
CASSLNRDYEQYF
TGTGCCAGCTCCCTAAACAGGGACTACGAGCAGTACTTC
>TRBJ1-1|TRBV6-6|once|TRBD1
CASSRGQGSHTEAFF
TGTGCCAGCAGTAGGGGACAGGGATCTCACACTGAAGCTTTCTTT
>TRBJ2-5|TRBV6-5|NA|TRBD2
CASIGGGSGTQYF
TGTGCCAGCATTGGCGGGGGGTCCGGGACCCAGTACTTC
>TRBJ2-7|TRBV4-2|NA|NA
CASSQDGGSAYEQYF
TGTGCCAGCAGCCAAGATGGCGGCAGTGCCTACGAGCAGTACTTC
>TRBJ2-7|TRBV4-3|NA|TRBD1
CASSQSQGNSYEQYF
TGCGCCAGCAGCCAATCACAGGGGAACTCCTACGAGCAGTACTTC
>TRBJ1-4|TRBV21-1|NA|NA
CASSAHRETTNEKLFF
TGTGCCAGCAGCGCACACAGGGAAACAACTAATGAAAAACTGTTTTTT
>TRBJ2-7|TRBV7-9|NA|TRBD1
CASSSPNRGRENEQYF
TGTGCCAGCAGCTCGCCTAACAGGGGGCGCGAAAACGAGCAGTACTTC
>TRBJ1-1|TRBV6-2/TRBV6-3|NA|NA
CASSTDSWNTEAFF
TGTGCCAGCAGTACGGACAGTTGGAACACTGAAGCTTTCTTT
>TRBJ2-1|TRBV18|NA|NA
CASSPGGKISNEQFF
TGTGCCAGCTCACCAGGGGGCAAGATATCAAATGAGCAGTTCTTC
>TRBJ1-2|TRBV18|NA|NA
CASSPGDRALGYYGYTF
TGTGCCAGCTCACCAGGAGACAGAGCTTTGGGATACTATGGCTACACCTTC
>TRBJ1-2|TRBV14|NA|NA
CASSPSNRAGYGYTF
TGTGCCAGCAGCCCATCCAACAGGGCTGGCTATGGCTACACCTTC
>TRBJ1-5|TRBV9|NA|TRBD1
CASSATGAPSNQPQHF
TGTGCCAGCAGCGCCACAGGGGCTCCAAGCAATCAGCCCCAGCATTTT
>TRBJ1-4|TRBV5-4|NA|TRBD1
CASSLTTGMNEKLFF
TGTGCCAGCAGCCTTACGACAGGGATGAATGAAAAACTGTTTTTT
>TRBJ1-6|TRBV7-3|few|NA
CASSLGHSNSPLHF
TGTGCCAGCAGCTTAGGACACAGCAATTCACCCCTCCACTTT
>TRBJ1-2|TRBV28|few|NA
CASTRGASYGYTF
TGTGCCAGCACCCGGGGGGCAAGCTATGGCTACACCTTC
>TRBJ2-1|TRBV9|once|NA
CASSGELSSYNEQFF
TGTGCCAGCAGCGGTGAGTTGAGCTCCTACAATGAGCAGTTCTTC
>TRBJ2-2|TRBV6-1|NA|NA
CASSEPPRELFF
TGTGCCAGCAGTGAACCCCCCAGGGAGCTGTTTTTT
>TRBJ1-6|TRBV9|NA|NA
CASSGRQFDSPLHF
TGTGCCAGCAGCGGGAGGCAGTTCGATTCACCCCTCCACTTT
>TRBJ1-3|TRBV15|NA|NA
CATSTWAQLGNTIYF
TGTGCCACCAGCACTTGGGCACAGCTTGGAAACACCATATATTTT
>TRBJ1-1|TRBV23-1|NA|NA
CASSQSDGVLTEAFF
TGCGCCAGCAGTCAATCTGACGGAGTACTCACTGAAGCTTTCTTT
>TRBJ1-1|TRBV6-5|NA|NA
CASSFRRDTEAFF
TGTGCCAGCAGTTTCCGACGGGATACCGAAGCTTTCTTT
>TRBJ2-1|TRBV6-5|NA|NA
CASSTRSSYNEQFF
TGTGCCAGCAGCACACGGAGCTCCTACAATGAGCAGTTCTTC
>TRBJ2-2|TRBV7-3|NA|TRBD2
CASSKTWTSGTTGELFF
TGTGCCAGCAGCAAAACTTGGACTAGCGGAACCACCGGGGAGCTGTTTTTT
>TRBJ1-5|TRBV10-3|NA|TRBD1
CASRGQGGQPQHF
TGTGCCAGCAGAGGACAGGGCGGTCAGCCCCAGCATTTT
>TRBJ1-2|TRBV5-3|NA|TRBD1
CARMEGQGPSNYGYTF
TGTGCCAGAATGGAGGGACAGGGGCCATCTAACTATGGCTACACCTTC
>TRBJ2-7|TRBV19|once|NA
CASSRRSGRDYEQYF
TGTGCCAGTAGTCGTCGTTCAGGACGGGACTACGAGCAGTACTTC
>TRBJ1-2|TRBV7-2|once|TRBD1
CASSLARTGSYGYTF
TGTGCCAGCAGCTTAGCGCGGACAGGGAGCTATGGCTACACCTTC
>TRBJ2-1|TRBV10-3|NA|TRBD2
CAISRTSGGVTSSYNEQFF
TGTGCCATCAGTAGGACTAGCGGGGGAGTAACAAGCTCCTACAATGAGCAGTTCTTC
>TRBJ2-1|TRBV10-3|NA|NA
CATSSRSEQFF
TGTGCCACATCGTCTAGGAGCGAGCAGTTCTTC
>TRBJ2-1|TRBV7-3|once|NA
CASSFIGGAYNEQFF
TGTGCCAGCAGTTTTATCGGGGGAGCCTACAATGAGCAGTTCTTC
>TRBJ1-2|TRBV19|once|TRBD1
CASSPGQGFNYGYTF
TGTGCCAGTAGTCCCGGACAGGGTTTTAACTATGGCTACACCTTC
>TRBJ1-4|TRBV19|NA|TRBD1
CASSIPLTGGRGKLFF
TGTGCCAGTAGTATCCCCTTGACAGGGGGCCGAGGAAAACTGTTTTTT
>TRBJ1-1|TRBV14|NA|NA
CASSQDGQGMNTEAFF
TGTGCCAGCAGCCAAGATGGTCAGGGGATGAACACTGAAGCTTTCTTT
>TRBJ2-5|TRBV7-9|NA|NA
CASIQGSPPETQYF
TGTGCCAGCATACAGGGATCCCCACCAGAGACCCAGTACTTC
>TRBJ1-1|TRBV2|NA|TRBD1
CASSEQGADTEAFF
TGTGCCAGCAGCGAACAGGGGGCCGACACTGAAGCTTTCTTT
>TRBJ2-2|TRBV7-3|NA|TRBD1
CASSPTPGQGRAGELFF
TGTGCCAGCAGTCCCACGCCGGGACAGGGGAGGGCCGGGGAGCTGTTTTTT
>TRBJ2-7|TRBV5-6|NA|TRBD1
CASSFRQTGKNEQYF
TGTGCCAGCAGCTTTCGGCAGACAGGGAAAAACGAGCAGTACTTC
>TRBJ2-5|TRBV27|once|TRBD1
CATKPHTGQVQETQYF
TGTGCCACCAAACCCCATACCGGACAGGTTCAAGAGACCCAGTACTTC
>TRBJ2-3|TRBV7-8|NA|TRBD1
CASSSRQGRTDTQYF
TGTGCCAGCAGCTCGCGACAGGGTAGGACAGATACGCAGTATTTT